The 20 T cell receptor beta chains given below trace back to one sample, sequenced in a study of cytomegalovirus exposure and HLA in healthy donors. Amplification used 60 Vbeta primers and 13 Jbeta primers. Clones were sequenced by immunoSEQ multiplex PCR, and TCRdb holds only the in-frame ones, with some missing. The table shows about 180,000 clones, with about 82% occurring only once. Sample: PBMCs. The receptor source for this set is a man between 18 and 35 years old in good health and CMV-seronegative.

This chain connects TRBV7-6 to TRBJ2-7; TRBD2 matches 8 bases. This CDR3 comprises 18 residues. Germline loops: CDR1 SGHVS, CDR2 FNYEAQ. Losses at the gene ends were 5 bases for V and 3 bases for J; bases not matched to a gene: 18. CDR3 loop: CASSAVGLAVRGDYEQYF. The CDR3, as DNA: TGTGCCAGCAGCGCGGTTGGGTTAGCGGTGCGGGGGGACTACGAGCAGTACTTC. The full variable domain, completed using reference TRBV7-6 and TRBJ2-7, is GAGVSQSPRYKVTKRGQDVALRCDPISGHVSLYWYRQALGQGPEFLTYFNYEAQQDKSGLPNDRFSAERPEGSISTLTIQRTEQRDSAMYRCASSAVGLAVRGDYEQYFGPGTRLTVT.

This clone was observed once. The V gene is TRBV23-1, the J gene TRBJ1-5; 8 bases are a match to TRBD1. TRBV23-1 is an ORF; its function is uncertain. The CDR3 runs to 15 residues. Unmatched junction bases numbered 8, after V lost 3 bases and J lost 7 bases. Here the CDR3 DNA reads TGCGCCAGCAGTCACCCCAGGGGGCAGAGGCAGCCCCAGCATTTT. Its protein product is CASSHPRGQRQPQHF.

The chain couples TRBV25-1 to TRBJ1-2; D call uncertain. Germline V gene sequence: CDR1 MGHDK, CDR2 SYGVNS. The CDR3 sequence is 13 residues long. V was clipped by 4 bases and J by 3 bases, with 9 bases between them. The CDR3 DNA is TGTGCCAGCAGTGTTGGCGGTTACTATGGCTACACCTTC. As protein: CASSVGGYYGYTF.

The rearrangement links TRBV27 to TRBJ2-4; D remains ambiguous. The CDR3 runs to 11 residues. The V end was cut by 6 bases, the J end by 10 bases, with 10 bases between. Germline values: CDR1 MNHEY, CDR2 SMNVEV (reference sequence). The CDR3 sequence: CASSLTPIQYF. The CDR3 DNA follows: TGTGCCAGCAGCCTAACGCCGATTCAGTACTTC.

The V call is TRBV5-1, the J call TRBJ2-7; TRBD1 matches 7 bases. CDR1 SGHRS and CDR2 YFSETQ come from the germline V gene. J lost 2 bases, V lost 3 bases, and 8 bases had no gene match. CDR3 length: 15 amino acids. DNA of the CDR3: TGCGCCAGCAGCTCGCAGACAGGGCCCGCCTACGAGCAGTACTTC. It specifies CASSSQTGPAYEQYF.

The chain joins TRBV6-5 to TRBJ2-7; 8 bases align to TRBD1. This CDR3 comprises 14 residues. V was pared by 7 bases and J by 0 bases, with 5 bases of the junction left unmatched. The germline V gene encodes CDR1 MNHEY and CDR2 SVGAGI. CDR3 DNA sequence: TGTGCCAGCACTTTAGGACAGGGCTCCTACGAGCAGTACTTC. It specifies CASTLGQGSYEQYF.

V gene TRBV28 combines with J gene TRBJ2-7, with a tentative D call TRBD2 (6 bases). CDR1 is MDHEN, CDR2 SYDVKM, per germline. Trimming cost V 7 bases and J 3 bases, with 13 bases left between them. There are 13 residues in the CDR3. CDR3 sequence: CASTEGRSYEQYF. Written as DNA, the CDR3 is TGTGCCAGCACGGAGGGGAGAAGCTACGAGCAGTACTTC.

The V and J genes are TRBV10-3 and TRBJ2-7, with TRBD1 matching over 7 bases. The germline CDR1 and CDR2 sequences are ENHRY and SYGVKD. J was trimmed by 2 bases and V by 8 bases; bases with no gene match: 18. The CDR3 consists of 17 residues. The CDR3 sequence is CAIADLGATGSPYEQYF. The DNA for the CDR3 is TGTGCCATCGCAGACTTGGGGGCGACAGGGAGCCCCTACGAGCAGTACTTC.

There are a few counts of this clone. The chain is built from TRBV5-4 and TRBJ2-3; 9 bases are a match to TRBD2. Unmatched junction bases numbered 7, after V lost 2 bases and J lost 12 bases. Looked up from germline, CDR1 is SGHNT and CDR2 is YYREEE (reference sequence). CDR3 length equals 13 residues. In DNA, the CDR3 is TGTGCCAGCAGCTTTCCCAGCGGGAGGTCCCAGTATTTT. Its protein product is CASSFPSGRSQYF.

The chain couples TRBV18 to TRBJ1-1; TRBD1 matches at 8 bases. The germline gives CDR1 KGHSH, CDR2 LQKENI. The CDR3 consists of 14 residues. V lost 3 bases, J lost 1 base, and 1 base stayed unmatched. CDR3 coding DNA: TGTGCCAGCTCACCGGGACAGGCGAACACTGAAGCTTTCTTT. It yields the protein CASSPGQANTEAFF.

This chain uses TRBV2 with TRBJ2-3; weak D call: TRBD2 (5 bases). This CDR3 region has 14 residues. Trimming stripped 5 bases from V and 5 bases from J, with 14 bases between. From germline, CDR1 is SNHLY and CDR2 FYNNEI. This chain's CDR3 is CASSLWGVGDTQYF. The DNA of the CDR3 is TGTGCCAGCAGTCTTTGGGGAGTGGGAGATACGCAGTATTTT.

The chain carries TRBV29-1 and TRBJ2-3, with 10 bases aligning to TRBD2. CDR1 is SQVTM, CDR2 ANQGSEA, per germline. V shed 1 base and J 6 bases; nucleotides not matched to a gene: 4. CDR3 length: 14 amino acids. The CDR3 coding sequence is TGCAGCGTTGAAGCTAGCGGGAGTCCCGATACGCAGTATTTT. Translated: CSVEASGSPDTQYF.

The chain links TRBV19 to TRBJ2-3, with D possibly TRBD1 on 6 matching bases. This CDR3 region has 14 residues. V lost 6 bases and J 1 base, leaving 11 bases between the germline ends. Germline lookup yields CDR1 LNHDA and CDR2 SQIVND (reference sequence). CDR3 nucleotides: TGTGCCAGTAGACAGGCAGGGGGCACAGATACGCAGTATTTT. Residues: CASRQAGGTDTQYF.

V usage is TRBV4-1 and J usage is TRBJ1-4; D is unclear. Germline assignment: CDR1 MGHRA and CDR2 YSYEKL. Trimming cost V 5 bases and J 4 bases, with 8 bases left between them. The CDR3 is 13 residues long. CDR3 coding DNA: TGCGCCAGCAGCTCCTTAATTAATGAAAAACTGTTTTTT. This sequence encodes CASSSLINEKLFF.

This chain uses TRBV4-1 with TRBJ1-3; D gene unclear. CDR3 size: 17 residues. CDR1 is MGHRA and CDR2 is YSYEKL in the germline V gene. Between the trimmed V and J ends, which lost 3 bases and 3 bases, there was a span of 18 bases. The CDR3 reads CASSQQGSGSFGNTIYF. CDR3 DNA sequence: TGCGCCAGCAGCCAGCAAGGCAGCGGCTCTTTTGGAAACACCATATATTTT.

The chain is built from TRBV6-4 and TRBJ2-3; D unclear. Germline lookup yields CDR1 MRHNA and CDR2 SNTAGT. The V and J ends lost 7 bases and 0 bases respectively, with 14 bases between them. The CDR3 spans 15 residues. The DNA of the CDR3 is TGTGCCAGCAAACTGTCCGCCTTTAGCACAGATACGCAGTATTTT. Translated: CASKLSAFSTDTQYF.

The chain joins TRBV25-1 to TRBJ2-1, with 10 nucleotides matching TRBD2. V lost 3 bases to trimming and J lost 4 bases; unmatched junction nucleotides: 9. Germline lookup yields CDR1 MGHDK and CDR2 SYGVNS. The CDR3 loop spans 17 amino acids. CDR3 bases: TGTGCCAGCAGTGACTCCCGAGCGGGAGGGCTGTACAATGAGCAGTTCTTC. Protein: CASSDSRAGGLYNEQFF.

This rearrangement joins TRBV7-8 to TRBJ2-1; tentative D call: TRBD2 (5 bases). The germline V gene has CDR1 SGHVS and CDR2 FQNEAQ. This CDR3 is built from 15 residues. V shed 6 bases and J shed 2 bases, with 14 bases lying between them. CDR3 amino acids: CASSSEGSPYNEQFF. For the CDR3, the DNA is TGTGCCAGCAGTAGTGAGGGTAGTCCCTACAATGAGCAGTTCTTC.

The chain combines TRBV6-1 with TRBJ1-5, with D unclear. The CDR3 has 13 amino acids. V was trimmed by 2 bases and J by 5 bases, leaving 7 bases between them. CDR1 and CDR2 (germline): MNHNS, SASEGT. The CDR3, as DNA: TGTGCCAGCAGTGAACAAGGAGATCAGCCCCAGCATTTT. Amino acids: CASSEQGDQPQHF.

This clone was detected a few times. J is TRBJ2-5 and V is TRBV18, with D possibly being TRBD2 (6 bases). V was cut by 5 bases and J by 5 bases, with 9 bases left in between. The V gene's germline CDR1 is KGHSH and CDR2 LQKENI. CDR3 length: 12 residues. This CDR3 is CASSLSGETQYF. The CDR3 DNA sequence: TGTGCCAGCTCATTGAGCGGGGAGACCCAGTACTTC. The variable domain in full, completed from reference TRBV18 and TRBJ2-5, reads NAGVMQNPRHLVRRRGQEARLRCSPMKGHSHVYWYRQLPEEGLKFMVYLQKENIIDESGMPKERFSAEFPKEGPSILRIQQVVRGDSAAYFCASSLSGETQYFGPGTRLLVL.